Listed below are T cell receptor beta chains from one sample, sequenced in a study of cytomegalovirus exposure and HLA in healthy donors. Sequenced by immunoSEQ multiplex PCR; TCRdb stores in-frame clones only, minus some. The sample lists approximately 130,000 clones, around 80% seen once, with about 1.7% in the top ten. The sample comprised PBMCs. All receptors derive from a woman in her fifties or sixties in good health and CMV-seronegative. CDR3s include the opening cysteine and the closing phenylalanine or tryptophan. The order of the fields is J gene, D gene, clone size, V gene, CDR3 protein, CDR3 DNA. A D gene is named only where the DNA matches it firmly. Size values are once, few and many counts, or a class for expanded clones, and some rows have none.

TRBJ2-7 | . | . | TRBV27 | CASSRSFRGYEQYF | TGTGCCAGCAGTCGATCCTTCAGGGGCTACGAGCAGTACTTC
TRBJ2-5 | . | . | TRBV9 | CASSVAVSGETQYF | TGTGCCAGCAGCGTAGCAGTTAGCGGAGAGACCCAGTACTTC
TRBJ2-7 | TRBD2 | . | TRBV28 | CASSPRGSGRSYEQYF | TGTGCCAGCAGTCCCCGGGGCAGCGGGAGAAGCTACGAGCAGTACTTC
TRBJ1-2 | . | few | TRBV2 | CASSEANRGGYTF | TGTGCCAGCAGTGAGGCCAATCGGGGTGGCTACACCTTC
TRBJ2-3 | TRBD1 | . | TRBV19 | CASSPPGTGITDTQYF | TGTGCCAGTAGCCCCCCCGGGACAGGGATCACAGATACGCAGTATTTT
TRBJ2-3 | TRBD1 | few | TRBV6-1 | CASNTGVWTDTQYF | TGTGCCAGCAATACAGGGGTTTGGACAGATACGCAGTATTTT
TRBJ1-1 | . | few | TRBV5-1 | CASSLRDTEAFF | TGCGCCAGCAGCCTCCGGGACACTGAAGCTTTCTTT
TRBJ1-1 | TRBD1 | . | TRBV30 | CAWTEQGAAEAFF | TGTGCCTGGACGGAACAGGGGGCCGCTGAAGCTTTCTTT
TRBJ2-3 | . | . | TRBV9 | CASSVAQRATDTQYF | TGTGCCAGCAGCGTAGCCCAGCGGGCGACAGATACGCAGTATTTT
TRBJ1-4 | . | . | TRBV19 | CASSSLGGSREKLFF | TGTGCCAGTAGTAGCCTCGGGGGGTCTCGGGAAAAACTGTTTTTT
TRBJ2-1 | TRBD2 | few | TRBV5-1 | CASSLGLAGVDEQFF | TGCGCCAGCAGCTTGGGACTAGCGGGCGTGGATGAGCAGTTCTTC
TRBJ2-7 | TRBD1 | few | TRBV5-4 | CASSSPRTGSGYEQYF | TGTGCCAGCAGCTCCCCCAGGACAGGGAGTGGCTACGAGCAGTACTTC
TRBJ1-3 | . | . | TRBV28 | CASSYVVGGIGNTIYF | TGTGCCAGCAGTTATGTGGTTGGGGGGATAGGAAACACCATATATTTT
TRBJ2-2 | . | once | TRBV30 | CAWSVFSRATGELFF | TGTGCCTGGAGTGTATTTAGCAGGGCTACCGGGGAGCTGTTTTTT
TRBJ1-1 | . | few | TRBV5-1 | CASSYRGLRTEAFF | TGCGCCAGCAGCTATCGGGGTCTTCGCACTGAAGCTTTCTTT
TRBJ2-5 | TRBD1 | . | TRBV5-1 | CASSLDGQGIGETQYF | TGCGCCAGCAGCTTGGATGGACAGGGTATTGGAGAGACCCAGTACTTC